These T cell receptor beta chains were read from a single sample in a study of cytomegalovirus exposure and HLA in healthy donors. Produced via immunoSEQ multiplex PCR; TCRdb's table is partial and in-frame only. The sample holds roughly 150,000 clones, around 85% seen once. Sequencing input: PBMCs. These TCRs come from a male donor in good health and CMV-seronegative. CDR3s include the opening cysteine and the closing phenylalanine or tryptophan. Fields, in order: D gene, V gene, clone size, J gene, CDR3 DNA, CDR3 protein. D genes are given only for firm matches. Expanded clones are given a class, and other clones once, few, many or no size at all.

.	TRBV15	.	TRBJ2-4	TGTGCCACCAGCAACCAGGACATCGCCATTCAGTACTTC	CATSNQDIAIQYF
.	TRBV7-6	.	TRBJ1-6	TGTGCCAGCGGGGGTACAGGGAGTAATTCACCCCTCCACTTT	CASGGTGSNSPLHF
.	TRBV2	.	TRBJ2-4	TGTGCCAGCAGTGCCAACACCCTCGGACAGACCAAAAACATTCAGTACTTC	CASSANTLGQTKNIQYF
.	TRBV5-1	once	TRBJ2-2	TGCGCCAGCAGCTCCAAAAGGGAGATTCACACCGGGGAGCTGTTTTTT	CASSSKREIHTGELFF
.	TRBV27	once	TRBJ2-3	TGTGCCAGCAGTGGAGCCAGAGATACGCAGTATTTT	CASSGARDTQYF
.	TRBV5-5	.	TRBJ2-2	TGTGCCAGCAGCTCCCTAGGACAGCTGAACACCGGGGAGCTGTTTTTT	CASSSLGQLNTGELFF
TRBD1	TRBV27	.	TRBJ1-5	TGTGCCAGCAGTTCGGGGACAGGGCGAAACGGCCAGCCCCAGCATTTT	CASSSGTGRNGQPQHF
.	TRBV15	.	TRBJ1-2	TGTGCCACCAGCAGGGGATCAGGGGTTGGTGGCTACACCTTC	CATSRGSGVGGYTF
.	TRBV6-1	.	TRBJ2-5	TGTGCCAGCAGTGAGCCGGGACTCCCGTCCGAGACCCAGTACTTC	CASSEPGLPSETQYF
.	TRBV19	once	TRBJ1-3	TGTGCCAGTAGTATGGACGGGACACAAGGAAACACCATATATTTT	CASSMDGTQGNTIYF
TRBD2	TRBV5-1	.	TRBJ2-1	TGCGCCAGCAGCCCCCATAGGGCGGGGGTCAACGAGCAGTTCTTC	CASSPHRAGVNEQFF
.	TRBV19	.	TRBJ1-1	TGTGCCAGTAGTATAGGAAACATGAACACTGAAGCTTTCTTT	CASSIGNMNTEAFF
TRBD1	TRBV10-3	.	TRBJ1-1	TGTGCCACGCTATCCGGGACAGGGGTGGGGATGAACACTGAAGCTTTCTTT	CATLSGTGVGMNTEAFF
TRBD2	TRBV11-2	.	TRBJ2-1	TGTGCCAGCAGCTTATGGCTAGCGGGGGATATGAGCTCCTACAATGAGCAGTTCTTC	CASSLWLAGDMSSYNEQFF
TRBD1	TRBV7-2	.	TRBJ1-4	TGTGCCAGCAGCCCACAGGGGGGAAAACTGTTTTTT	CASSPQGGKLFF
.	TRBV5-1	.	TRBJ2-1	TGCGCCAGCACCCCTCTCCTTGCGGGCCGGAACAATGAGCAGTTCTTC	CASTPLLAGRNNEQFF
TRBD2	TRBV7-9	.	TRBJ2-1	TGTTCCAGCAGCTTAGCCGCTAGCGGGGGGGTATACAATGAGCAGTTCTTC	CSSSLAASGGVYNEQFF
.	TRBV27	once	TRBJ2-7	TGTGCCAGCAGTGCGCGGGGCTCCACCACCTACGAGCAGTACTTC	CASSARGSTTYEQYF
TRBD1	TRBV5-4	.	TRBJ1-4	TGTGCCAGCAAGGAAGGGGGCGCCGGTAATGAAAAACTGTTTTTT	CASKEGGAGNEKLFF
TRBD1	TRBV6-1	once	TRBJ2-2	TGTGCCAGCAGTGCGTCGGGACAGGGGATCGCGAACACCGGGGAGCTGTTTTTT	CASSASGQGIANTGELFF